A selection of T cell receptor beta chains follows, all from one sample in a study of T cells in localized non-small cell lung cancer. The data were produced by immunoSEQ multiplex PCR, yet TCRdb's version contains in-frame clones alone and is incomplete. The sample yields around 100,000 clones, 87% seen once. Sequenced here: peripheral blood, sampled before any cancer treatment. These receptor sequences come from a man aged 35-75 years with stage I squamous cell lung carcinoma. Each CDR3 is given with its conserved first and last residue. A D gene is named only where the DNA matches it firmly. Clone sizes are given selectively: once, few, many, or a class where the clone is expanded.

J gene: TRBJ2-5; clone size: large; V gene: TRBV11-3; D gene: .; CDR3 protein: CASSLGLRGAGETQYF; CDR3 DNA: TGTGCCAGCAGCTTAGGGCTCCGGGGGGCCGGAGAGACCCAGTACTTC
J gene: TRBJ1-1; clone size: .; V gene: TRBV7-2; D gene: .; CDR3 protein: CASSLGRWGTEAFF; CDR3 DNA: TGTGCCAGCAGCTTAGGCAGGTGGGGCACTGAAGCTTTCTTT
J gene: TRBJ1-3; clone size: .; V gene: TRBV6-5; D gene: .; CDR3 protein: CASSFDSVTGNTIYF; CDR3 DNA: TGTGCCAGCAGTTTTGACAGCGTGACTGGAAACACCATATATTTT
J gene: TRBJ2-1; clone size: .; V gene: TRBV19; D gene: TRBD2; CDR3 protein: CASSTTLAGGYNEQFF; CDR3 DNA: TGTGCCAGTAGCACCACGCTAGCGGGGGGCTACAATGAGCAGTTCTTC
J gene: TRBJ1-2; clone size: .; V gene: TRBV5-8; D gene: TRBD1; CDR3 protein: CASSLQGARGYTF; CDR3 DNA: TGTGCCAGCAGCTTGCAGGGGGCACGGGGCTACACCTTC
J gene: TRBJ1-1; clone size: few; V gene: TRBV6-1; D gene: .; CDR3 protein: CASPGQSTEAFF; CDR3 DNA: TGTGCCAGCCCCGGACAGAGCACTGAAGCTTTCTTT
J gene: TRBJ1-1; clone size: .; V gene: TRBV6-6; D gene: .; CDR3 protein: CASGSQGGNTEAFF; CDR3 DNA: TGTGCCAGCGGATCACAAGGAGGGAACACTGAAGCTTTCTTT
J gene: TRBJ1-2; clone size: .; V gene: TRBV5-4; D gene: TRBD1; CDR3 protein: CASSFRTGLDYGYTF; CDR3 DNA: TGTGCCAGCAGCTTTCGGACAGGGCTTGACTATGGCTACACCTTC
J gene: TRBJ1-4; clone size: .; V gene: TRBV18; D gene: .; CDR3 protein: CASSPRSGATNEKLFF; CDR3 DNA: TGTGCCAGCTCACCTCGATCAGGGGCAACTAATGAAAAACTGTTTTTT
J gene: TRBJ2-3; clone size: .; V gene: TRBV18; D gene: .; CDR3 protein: CASSPHVLSAVSYTDTQYF; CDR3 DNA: TGTGCCAGCTCACCACATGTTTTGTCAGCAGTAAGTTACACAGATACGCAGTATTTT
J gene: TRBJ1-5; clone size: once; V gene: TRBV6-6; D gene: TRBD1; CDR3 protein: CASSYLGQANQPQHF; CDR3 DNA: TGTGCCAGCAGTTACTTGGGACAGGCTAATCAGCCCCAGCATTTT
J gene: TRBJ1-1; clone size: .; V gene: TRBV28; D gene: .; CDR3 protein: CASTLRDTEAFF; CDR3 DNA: TGTGCCAGCACCCTGAGAGACACTGAAGCTTTCTTT
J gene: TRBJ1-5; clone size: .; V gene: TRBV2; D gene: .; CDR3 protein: CASRDPLQPQHF; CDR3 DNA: TGTGCCAGCAGGGATCCCCTACAGCCCCAGCATTTT
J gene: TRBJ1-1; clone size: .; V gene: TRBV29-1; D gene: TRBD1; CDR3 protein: CSAKNRGLTEAFF; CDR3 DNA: TGCAGCGCCAAGAACAGGGGGCTCACTGAAGCTTTCTTT
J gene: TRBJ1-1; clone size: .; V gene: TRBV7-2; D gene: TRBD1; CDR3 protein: CASSRYHRTGQGATEAFF; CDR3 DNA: TGTGCCAGCAGCCGGTACCACAGGACCGGACAGGGGGCAACTGAAGCTTTCTTT
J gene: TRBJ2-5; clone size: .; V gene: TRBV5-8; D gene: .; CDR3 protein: CASSLRSTGQETQYF; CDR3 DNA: TGTGCCAGCAGCTTGAGATCGACAGGCCAAGAGACCCAGTACTTC
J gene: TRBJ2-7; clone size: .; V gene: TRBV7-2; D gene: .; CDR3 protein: CASSPSRHEQYF; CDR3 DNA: TGTGCCAGCAGCCCTTCTAGGCACGAGCAGTACTTC
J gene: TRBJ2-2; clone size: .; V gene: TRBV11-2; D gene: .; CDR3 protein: CASSLSLGELFF; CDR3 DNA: TGTGCCAGCAGCTTATCCCTGGGGGAGCTGTTTTTT
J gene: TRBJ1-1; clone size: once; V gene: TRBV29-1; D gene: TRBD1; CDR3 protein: CSVLMTGKGNTEAFF; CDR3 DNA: TGCAGCGTCCTCATGACAGGGAAGGGGAACACTGAAGCTTTCTTT
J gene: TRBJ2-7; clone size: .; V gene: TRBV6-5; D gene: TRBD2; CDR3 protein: CASSYYSGGAYEQYF; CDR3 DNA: TGTGCCAGCAGTTACTACAGCGGGGGGGCCTACGAGCAGTACTTC
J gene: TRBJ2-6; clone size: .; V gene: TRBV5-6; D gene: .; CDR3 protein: CASSLTDGSGANVLTF; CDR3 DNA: TGTGCCAGCAGCTTGACGGATGGCTCTGGGGCCAACGTCCTGACTTTC
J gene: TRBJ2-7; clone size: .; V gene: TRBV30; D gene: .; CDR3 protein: CAWSVKIEQYF; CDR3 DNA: TGTGCCTGGAGTGTCAAAATCGAGCAGTACTTC
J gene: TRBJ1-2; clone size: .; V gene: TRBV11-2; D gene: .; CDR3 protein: CASSQEKTPLWGYTF; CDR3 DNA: TGCGCCAGCAGCCAAGAAAAGACTCCTCTATGGGGCTACACCTTC
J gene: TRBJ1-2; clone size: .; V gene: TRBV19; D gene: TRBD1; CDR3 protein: CASSTRDRGIYGYTF; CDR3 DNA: TGTGCCAGTAGTACCCGGGACAGGGGGATCTATGGCTACACCTTC
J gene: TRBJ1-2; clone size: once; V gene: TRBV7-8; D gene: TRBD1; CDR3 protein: CASSLDGGGGHGYTF; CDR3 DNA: TGTGCCAGCAGCTTAGACGGAGGGGGCGGACATGGCTACACCTTC
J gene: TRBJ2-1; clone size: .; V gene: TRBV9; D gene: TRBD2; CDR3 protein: CASSAMVTSGGSQFF; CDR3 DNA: TGTGCCAGCAGCGCCATGGTGACTAGCGGGGGCTCACAGTTCTTC
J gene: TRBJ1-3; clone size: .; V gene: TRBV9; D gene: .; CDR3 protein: CASSVAPEGNTIYF; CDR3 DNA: TGTGCCAGCAGCGTAGCTCCGGAGGGAAACACCATATATTTT
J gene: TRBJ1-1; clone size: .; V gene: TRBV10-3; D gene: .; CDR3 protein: CAISGGRATEAFF; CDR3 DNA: TGTGCCATCAGTGGTGGGAGGGCCACTGAAGCTTTCTTT
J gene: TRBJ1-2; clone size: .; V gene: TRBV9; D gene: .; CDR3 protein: CASSIRQDETYGYTF; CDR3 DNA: TGTGCCAGCAGCATTCGACAGGACGAGACTTATGGCTACACCTTC